The 19 T cell receptor beta chains below all came from one sample that was sequenced in a study of blood T cell repertoires in COVID-19. Profiled with immunoSEQ multiplex PCR; TCRdb holds only in-frame clones, not every one. The sample contains 100,000 to 150,000 clones, 79% of which appear only once. The material sequenced was peripheral blood. These receptors were obtained from a man in his forties with active or convalescent COVID-19.

This clone was observed a single time. The chain's CDR3 is CAISGANTEAFF. In DNA form, the CDR3 reads TGTGCCATCAGTGGGGCGAACACTGAAGCTTTCTTT. The chain uses TRBV10-3 and TRBJ1-1; D not certain. V lost 4 bases to trimming and J lost 1 base, with 4 bases between them. The CDR3 spans 12 residues. Germline lookup yields CDR1 ENHRY and CDR2 SYGVKD.

The V call is TRBV5-4, the J call TRBJ1-2, with TRBD1 identical over 7 bases. Germline assignment: CDR1 SGHNT and CDR2 YYREEE (reference sequence). The CDR3 contains 13 residues. V lost 2 bases, J lost 5 bases, and 3 bases stayed unmatched. CDR3 protein: CASSFRGEYGYTF. The DNA of the CDR3 is TGTGCCAGCAGCTTCAGGGGGGAGTATGGCTACACCTTC.

V gene TRBV4-2 combines with J gene TRBJ1-2; 8 bases agree with TRBD1. Trimming cost V 7 bases and J 3 bases; bases outside gene matches: 7. Germline CDR1 LGHNA, CDR2 YNFKEQ. The CDR3 extends over 14 amino acids. Here the CDR3 reads CASKETGVDYGYTF. The CDR3 region has the DNA TGTGCCAGCAAAGAGACAGGGGTCGACTATGGCTACACCTTC.

This sequence joins TRBV24-1 and TRBJ2-3, with 10 bases matching TRBD1. After removal of 3 bases from V and 1 base from J, the junction contained 3 bases not matched to a gene. The CDR3 runs to 16 residues. Germline V CDR1 and CDR2: KGHDR, SFDVKD. CDR3 nucleotides: TGTGCCACCAGTGATCCCGGACAGGGGGGCACAGATACGCAGTATTTT. Its protein product is CATSDPGQGGTDTQYF.

The rearrangement links TRBV7-3 to TRBJ2-3, with 7 positions matching TRBD2. This CDR3 has 15 residues. The germline gives CDR1 SGHTA, CDR2 FQGTGA. Trimming at V came to 6 bases and at J to 2 bases, leaving 8 bases not matched to a gene. The CDR3 spells CASSSGGLDTDTQYF. The CDR3 DNA sequence: TGTGCCAGCAGTTCGGGGGGATTGGACACAGATACGCAGTATTTT.

CDR3 amino acids: CASSPGRGRQETQYF. CDR3 DNA: TGTGCCAGCAGCCCAGGGAGGGGCCGGCAAGAGACCCAGTACTTC. The chain employs TRBV7-6 and TRBJ2-5; 7 positions match TRBD2. The germline gives CDR1 SGHVS, CDR2 FNYEAQ. V trimming: 5 bases; J trimming: 2 bases; junction bases outside the gene matches: 8. The CDR3 runs to 15 residues.

The chain employs TRBV4-1 and TRBJ2-7; D perhaps matches TRBD2 (5 bases). V shed 0 bases and J shed 13 bases, with 22 bases lying between them. Per germline, CDR1 MGHRA and CDR2 YSYEKL. The CDR3 sequence is 15 residues long. The chain's CDR3 is CASSQDLNLREHLYF. For the CDR3, the DNA is TGCGCCAGCAGCCAAGATTTAAACCTGAGGGAGCATCTTTACTTC.

The V gene is TRBV24-1, the J gene TRBJ2-3, with 9 bases lining up with TRBD2. CDR3 length equals 15 residues. Trimming took 3 bases from V and 3 from J; bases not matched to a gene: 3. Germline CDR1 is KGHDR and CDR2 is SFDVKD. The CDR3 DNA sequence: TGTGCCACCAGTGATGGCGGGGGGGCAACAGATACGCAGTATTTT. It encodes CATSDGGGATDTQYF.

The chain employs TRBV7-6 and TRBJ2-1, with 7 positions matching TRBD2. This CDR3 is 15 amino acids long. With V trimmed by 1 base and J by 3 bases, 3 bases remained unmatched. CDR1 SGHVS and CDR2 FNYEAQ come from the germline V gene. The CDR3 here is CASSLVGGDYNEQFF. DNA of the CDR3: TGTGCCAGCAGCTTAGTGGGGGGGGACTACAATGAGCAGTTCTTC.

The V and J genes are TRBV4-3 and TRBJ1-1, with D perhaps matching TRBD1 (5 bases). Trimming pared 1 base from V and 4 bases from J, leaving 13 bases between. The length of the CDR3 is 15 residues. Germline-derived CDR1 and CDR2 are LGHNA and YSLEER. The chain's CDR3 is CASSQVSRASTEAFF. DNA for the CDR3: TGCGCCAGCAGCCAAGTCTCCAGGGCGAGCACTGAAGCTTTCTTT.

V is TRBV29-1 and J is TRBJ2-3; 8 bases match TRBD1. J gave up 1 base and V 7 bases, and 4 bases lay outside the gene matches. Germline CDR1 SQVTM, CDR2 ANQGSEA. The CDR3 covers 13 residues. CDR3 nucleotides: TGCAGCGCCCTGACAGGGGGCACAGATACGCAGTATTTT. As protein: CSALTGGTDTQYF.

This chain joins TRBV6-6 and TRBJ1-6; D is undetermined. V lost 4 bases, J lost 6 bases, and 7 bases lay in between. In germline, CDR1 is MNHNY, CDR2 SVGAGI (reference sequence). CDR3 length equals 13 residues. The CDR3 DNA follows: TGTGCCAGCAGTTGGGAGGTTAATTCACCCCTCCACTTT. Protein: CASSWEVNSPLHF.

The V call is TRBV29-1, the J call TRBJ1-1, with 11 bases identical to TRBD1. Germline values: CDR1 SQVTM, CDR2 ANQGSEA. The V and J ends lost 6 bases and 1 base, in that order; junction bases with no gene match: 10. This CDR3 contains 16 residues. This CDR3 is CSVTGTGGSGNTEAFF. The CDR3 nucleotides are TGCAGCGTCACCGGGACAGGGGGAAGTGGGAACACTGAAGCTTTCTTT. The whole variable domain, remainder taken from reference TRBV29-1 and TRBJ1-1, is SAVISQKPSRDICQRGTSLTIQCQVDSQVTMMFWYRQQPGQSLTLIATANQGSEATYESGFVIDKFPISRPNLTFSTLTVSNMSPEDSSIYLCSVTGTGGSGNTEAFFGQGTRLTVV.

V usage is TRBV9 and J usage is TRBJ2-7; no clear D. V lost 4 bases, J lost 1 base, and 15 bases lay in between. CDR3 length equals 15 residues. Per the germline V gene, CDR1 is SGDLS and CDR2 is YYNGEE. CDR3 DNA sequence: TGTGCCAGCAGCCCAATGCCAACAGAGTCCTACGAGCAGTACTTC. Its protein product is CASSPMPTESYEQYF.

The chain has TRBV30 and TRBJ1-5, with 7 bases matching TRBD1. Trimming cost V 0 bases and J 0 bases; bases outside gene matches: 8. Germline CDR1 GTSNPN, CDR2 SVGIG (reference sequence). The CDR3 contains 17 residues. DNA of the CDR3: TGTGCCTGGAGTGTGACAGGGCCTAATTATAGCAATCAGCCCCAGCATTTT. Translation: CAWSVTGPNYSNQPQHF.

V usage is TRBV28 and J usage is TRBJ2-7, with D possibly matching TRBD2 (6 bases). This CDR3 region has 13 residues. Germline V gives CDR1 MDHEN, CDR2 SYDVKM. The V end was cut by 2 bases, the J end by 3 bases, with 8 bases between. The CDR3 nucleotides read TGTGCCAGCAGTTTAGGGGGAGGCTACGAGCAGTACTTC. This encodes CASSLGGGYEQYF.

This clone has just a few counts. The CDR3 nucleotides are TGTGCCAGCAGCAATAAGGGGGAACTAGCCAAAAACATTCAGTACTTC. It specifies CASSNKGELAKNIQYF. The chain couples TRBV11-2 to TRBJ2-4, with D possibly TRBD1 on 6 matching bases. The CDR3 totals 16 residues. Trimming stripped 5 bases from V and 0 bases from J, with 14 bases between. In germline, CDR1 is SGHAT, CDR2 FQNNGV.

The chain carries TRBV30 and TRBJ2-1; D unclear. Germline-derived CDR1 and CDR2 are GTSNPN and SVGIG (reference sequence). The CDR3 is 11 amino acids. The V end lost 1 base, the J end lost 6 bases, and 4 bases lay between the germline ends. The CDR3 DNA sequence: TGTGCCTGGAGTGGGAGCAATGAGCAGTTCTTC. Protein product: CAWSGSNEQFF.

The CDR3: CAWSRAGEYNEQFF. CDR3 nucleotide sequence: TGTGCCTGGAGTAGGGCGGGAGAGTACAATGAGCAGTTCTTC. The chain employs TRBV30 and TRBJ2-1, with TRBD2 identical over 7 bases. V shed 2 bases and J 4 bases; nucleotides not matched to a gene: 5. The V gene's germline CDR1 is GTSNPN and CDR2 SVGIG (reference sequence). The CDR3 loop spans 14 amino acids.